The subject of this entry is one TCR beta chain. TCRdb keeps only in-frame clones here, not all; method: immunoSEQ multiplex PCR. The sample lists under 110,000 clones, about 85% occurring once. This CDR3 has 14 amino acids. Deletions cut 2 bases from V and 7 bases from J, with 9 bases between. Germline CDR1 and CDR2: LGHDT and YNNKEL (reference sequence). The data are from a study of blood T cell repertoires in COVID-19. Study in general: Material from acute and convalescent COVID-19 was sourced from the United States, Italy and Spain.

Specimen: peripheral blood. V gene TRBV3-1 (or the pseudogene TRBV3-2) combines with J gene TRBJ1-6; D ambiguous. The sequence came from a woman between 70 and 85 years old with active or convalescent COVID-19. The CDR3 reads CASSQRASNSPLHF. The CDR3 region has the DNA TGTGCCAGCAGCCAACGCGCGTCCAATTCACCCCTCCACTTT.